The 4 T cell receptor beta chains below were found in one sample sequenced in a study of T-cell reconstitution after alpha-beta-depleted transplantation in children. As it was prepared, the TCRbeta library received unique molecular identifiers. TCRdb reprocessed the PCR reads with MiXCR, giving one entry per CDR3 protein. The sample includes 360,000 or so distinct CDR3 sequences, around 20% of them seen just once. Sequencing used PBMCs from the stem cell graft donor, obtained from the stem cell graft. The receptors stem from a human donor who donated a stem cell graft to a child with acute myeloid leukemia.

This clonotype was picked up a small number of times. The rearrangement links TRBV7-2 to TRBJ1-2; weak D call: TRBD1 (6 bases). The CDR3 covers 16 residues. With 5 bases removed from V and 2 bases from J, the gap between germline ends came to 18 bases. Per the germline V gene, CDR1 is SGHTA and CDR2 is FQGNSA. CDR3 DNA: TGTGCCAGCAGCCCCCGCGGGGGCAGGGTAAACTATGGCTACACCTTC. Amino acid sequence: CASSPRGGRVNYGYTF.

This clonotype turned up a few times. The rearrangement joins TRBV6-4 to TRBJ2-1; TRBD2 matches 10 bases. J gave up 11 bases and V 6 bases, and 4 bases lay outside the gene matches. The CDR3 is 12 residues long. The germline gives CDR1 MRHNA, CDR2 SNTAGT. CDR3 protein: CASRKAGGQQFF. The CDR3 DNA reads TGTGCCAGCAGGAAAGCGGGAGGGCAGCAGTTCTTC.

This clonotype was detected only a few times. The chain is built from TRBV12-3 or TRBV12-4 and TRBJ2-7; 10 bases are a match to TRBD2. V dropped 5 bases and J dropped 4; count of bases not matched to a gene: 8. The CDR3 loop spans 15 amino acids. CDR3: CASSPRASGSYEQYF. The CDR3 DNA reads as TGTGCCAGCAGTCCCCGGGCTAGCGGGAGTTACGAGCAGTACTTC.

This clonotype was observed at least ten times. The chain is built from TRBV4-3 and TRBJ2-7; 11 bases are shared with TRBD1. Per the germline V gene, CDR1 is LGHNA and CDR2 is YSLEER. The CDR3 consists of 16 residues. Unmatched junction bases numbered 7, after V lost 1 base and J lost 5 bases. CDR3 bases: TGCGCCAGCAGCCAAGTTACAGGGACAGGGGGAAACGAGCAGTACTTC. Amino acids: CASSQVTGTGGNEQYF.